One sample yielded the 13 T cell receptor beta chains listed below, sequenced in a study of CXCR3-negative and CXCR3-positive naive CD8 T cells. Study-wide results and limits: TRB CDR3s of CXCR3-positive naive cells were more hydrophobic than those of CXCR3-negative naive cells.

What these receptors recognize is not known. Through 5' RACE with UMI labels, the TRB cDNA libraries were prepared. From the 5' RACE reads, TCRdb lists one entry per CDR3 protein and no DNA. This repertoire includes under 150,000 distinct CDR3 sequences. The sample comprised naive CXCR3+ CD8+ T cells from blood. Subset of the sample: CD45RO-CCR7+CD27+CD95- naive CD8+ T cells expressing CXCR3 (TNR3+). The source is a human donor in good health. Some clones in this sample may be carry-over from other donors' samples.

The V and J genes are TRBV13 and TRBJ1-1. The CDR3 extends over 13 amino acids. The germline gives CDR1 PRHDT, CDR2 FYEKMQ (reference sequence). This CDR3 is CASSSLGSPEAFF.

The genes are TRBV19 and TRBJ2-1; without DNA, the TCRdb call of TRBD1 cannot be checked. Germline assignment: CDR1 LNHDA and CDR2 SQIVND (reference sequence). The length of the CDR3 is 15 residues. CDR3 in amino acids: CASSIGTGGYNEQFF.

CDR3 residues: CASTTPETGDNEQFF. The V gene is TRBV7-2, the J gene TRBJ2-1; without DNA, the TCRdb call of TRBD1 cannot be checked. The germline V gene has CDR1 SGHTA and CDR2 FQGNSA. The CDR3 extends over 15 amino acids. The complete variable domain, with remaining parts taken from reference TRBV7-2 and TRBJ2-1, reads GAGVSQSPSNKVTEKGKDVELRCDPISGHTALYWYRQSLGQGLEFLIYFQGNSAPDKSGLPSDRFSAERTGGSVSTLTIQRTQQEDSAVYLCASTTPETGDNEQFFGPGTRLTVL.

The chain is built from TRBV10-3 and TRBJ2-1; absent DNA, TCRdb's TRBD2 call cannot be checked. The germline V gene encodes CDR1 ENHRY and CDR2 SYGVKD. This CDR3 comprises 17 residues. The CDR3 loop reads CAIRDKFGTSGDNEQFF.

The rearrangement uses TRBV10-3 and TRBJ1-2; the TCRdb call, TRBD1, lacks DNA for checking. Germline V gives CDR1 ENHRY, CDR2 SYGVKD. The CDR3 runs to 15 residues. The CDR3 sequence is CAISEMRDRGYGYTF.

The V gene is TRBV5-1, the J gene TRBJ2-1; TCRdb lists TRBD2, though no DNA is available to test this call. This CDR3 comprises 17 residues. Germline V gene data show CDR1 as SGHRS and CDR2 as YFSETQ. The CDR3 reads CASSPRRSGRDYNEQFF. The full variable domain, its missing parts supplied by reference TRBV5-1 and TRBJ2-1, is KAGVTQTPRYLIKTRGQQVTLSCSPISGHRSVSWYQQTPGQGLQFLFEYFSETQRNKGNFPGRFSGRQFSNSRSEMNVSTLELGDSALYLCASSPRRSGRDYNEQFFGPGTRLTVL.

The V and J genes are TRBV7-9 and TRBJ1-6; TCRdb designates TRBD1, a call that cannot be tested without DNA. The germline CDR1 and CDR2 sequences are SEHNR and FQNEAQ (reference sequence). The CDR3 runs to 15 residues. CDR3: CASSPRTGNNSPLHF.

The gene calls are TRBV7-9 and TRBJ2-7; TCRdb's D call, TRBD1, is unchecked because there is no DNA. The CDR3 loop spans 14 amino acids. Germline CDR1 reads SEHNR; CDR2 reads FQNEAQ (reference sequence). The CDR3 reads CASSATGQRYEQYF. The complete variable domain, with remaining parts taken from reference TRBV7-9 and TRBJ2-7, reads DTGVSQNPRHKITKRGQNVTFRCDPISEHNRLYWYRQTLGQGPEFLTYFQNEAQLEKSRLLSDRFSAERPKGSFSTLEIQRTEQGDSAMYLCASSATGQRYEQYFGPGTRLTVT.

J is TRBJ2-3 and V is TRBV29-1; as DNA is missing, the TRBD1 call by TCRdb cannot be tested. CDR1 and CDR2 from the germline V gene are SQVTM and ANQGSEA. CDR3 length: 15 amino acids. The CDR3 protein is CSVEGALTSTDTQYF.

The V and J genes are TRBV21-1 and TRBJ2-1; the TCRdb call, TRBD2, lacks DNA for checking. TRBV21-1 is tagged as a pseudogene. The CDR3 sequence is 15 residues long. The CDR3 sequence: CASFQTSGHYNEQFF.

V gene TRBV20-1 combines with J gene TRBJ1-1; TCRdb returns TRBD1, unconfirmable since there is no DNA. The CDR3 contains 12 residues. CDR1 and CDR2 (germline): DFQATT, SNEGSKA (reference sequence). The CDR3 spells CSGPGTDTEAFF.

The CDR3 sequence is CASSDAGPNNEQFF. The chain combines TRBV28 with TRBJ2-1. The V gene's germline CDR1 is MDHEN and CDR2 SYDVKM. CDR3 length equals 14 residues.

The genes are TRBV6-5 and TRBJ2-6. The CDR3 is 14 residues long. Per the germline V gene, CDR1 is MNHEY and CDR2 is SVGAGI. CDR3 protein: CASSLFSGANVLTF.